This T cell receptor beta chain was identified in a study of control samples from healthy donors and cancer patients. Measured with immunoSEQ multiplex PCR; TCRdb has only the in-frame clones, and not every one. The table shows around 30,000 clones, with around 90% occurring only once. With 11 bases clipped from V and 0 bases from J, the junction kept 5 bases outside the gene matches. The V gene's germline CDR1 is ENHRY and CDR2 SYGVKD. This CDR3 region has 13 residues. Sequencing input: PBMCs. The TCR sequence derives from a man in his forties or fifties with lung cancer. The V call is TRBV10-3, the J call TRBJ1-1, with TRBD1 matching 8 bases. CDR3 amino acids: CASTGAMNTEAFF. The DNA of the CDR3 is TGTGCCTCGACAGGGGCGATGAACACTGAAGCTTTCTTT.